This entry lists 12 T cell receptor beta chains sequenced from one sample in a study of blood T cell repertoires in COVID-19. Profiled with immunoSEQ multiplex PCR; TCRdb holds only in-frame clones, not every one. Of a few hundred thousand clones in the sample, 83% were seen once. Sequencing was performed on PBMCs or T cells enriched from blood (not recorded which). These receptors all stem from a woman in her 50s who had recovered from COVID-19.

The chain couples TRBV5-5 to TRBJ1-5, with TRBD1 identical over 10 bases. The ends lost 3 bases at V and 3 bases at J; junction bases unmatched: 3. Germline V gene lookup returns CDR1 SGHKS and CDR2 YYEKEE (reference sequence). This CDR3 contains 15 residues. The CDR3 nucleotides read TGTGCCAGCAGCTCCGGGACAGGGGTCAATCAGCCCCAGCATTTT. This codes for CASSSGTGVNQPQHF.

Written as DNA, the CDR3 is TGTGCCAGCAGCTTAGCCCCCGTTGTGGGAGAAGAAGGTACGCAGTATTTT. Its translation: CASSLAPVVGEEGTQYF. This chain links TRBV7-2 with TRBJ2-3; D might be TRBD2 (5 bases). The V gene lost 0 bases and the J gene lost 8 bases, with 21 bases spanning the gap. CDR3 size: 17 residues. The V gene's germline CDR1 is SGHTA and CDR2 FQGNSA.

J is TRBJ2-7 and V is TRBV29-1, with D possibly matching TRBD1 (6 bases). The V end was cut by 6 bases, the J end by 2 bases, with 23 bases between. Germline lookup yields CDR1 SQVTM and CDR2 ANQGSEA. CDR3 length: 16 residues. The CDR3 here is CSVGTRGKGAPYEQYF. DNA for the CDR3: TGCAGCGTCGGAACAAGGGGGAAAGGGGCCCCCTACGAGCAGTACTTC.

The chain uses TRBV4-3 and TRBJ2-1, with D unresolved. The germline V gene has CDR1 LGHNA and CDR2 YSLEER. This CDR3 is 15 amino acids long. V lost 1 base and J lost 4, with 11 bases in between. The CDR3 sequence is CASSQGQSPYNEQFF. The CDR3 DNA sequence: TGCGCCAGCAGCCAAGGGCAATCTCCTTACAATGAGCAGTTCTTC.

This clone came up a few times. The gene calls are TRBV19 and TRBJ2-3; the match to TRBD2 covers 7 bases. Germline loops: CDR1 LNHDA, CDR2 SQIVND (reference sequence). Trimming removed 1 base from V and 1 base from J; junction bases left unmatched: 5. CDR3 size: 16 residues. CDR3 residues: CASSIGSGMGTDTQYF. The CDR3 bases are TGTGCCAGTAGTATAGGCAGCGGGATGGGCACAGATACGCAGTATTTT.

There are a few counts of this clone. The gene calls are TRBV7-9 and TRBJ2-3, with TRBD2 matching over 11 bases. This CDR3 contains 19 residues. Germline CDR1 and CDR2: SEHNR and FQNEAQ (reference sequence). The V segment lost 2 bases and the J segment 4 bases; nucleotides outside the gene matches: 14. The CDR3 DNA sequence: TGTGCCAGCAGCTTACGGGGGCTAGCGGGAGGAGGTTATGCAGATACGCAGTATTTT. This sequence encodes CASSLRGLAGGGYADTQYF.

In the case of this clone: The junction does not match germline at one end; this may be a read error. The V gene is TRBV7-2, the J gene TRBJ2-5; 10 bases align to TRBD1. The J call may be wrong; the DNA end is better matched by TRBJ2-7. CDR3 length equals 14 residues. Germline CDR1 SGHTA, CDR2 FQGNSA. DNA of the CDR3: TGCGCCAGCAGCCCGGGGGACAGGGGATCCGAGCAGTACTTC. It translates to CASSPGDRGSEQYF.

The chain uses TRBV5-8 and TRBJ2-7; 10 positions match TRBD2. The CDR3 consists of 19 residues. J gave up 3 bases and V 0 bases, and 15 bases lay outside the gene matches. CDR1 is SGHTS, CDR2 YDEGEE, per germline. The CDR3 reads CASSLVVTSGTKTNYEQYF. As DNA, the CDR3 is TGTGCCAGCAGCTTGGTGGTTACTAGCGGGACGAAAACTAACTACGAGCAGTACTTC. Based on the CDR3 plus reference TRBV5-8 and TRBJ2-7, the full variable domain is EAGVTQSPTHLIKTRGQQATLRCSPISGHTSVYWYQQALGLGLQFLLWYDEGEERNRGNFPPRFSGRQFPNYSSELNVNALELEDSALYLCASSLVVTSGTKTNYEQYFGPGTRLTVT.

This chain joins TRBV18 and TRBJ1-5; weak D call: TRBD1 (6 bases). Trimming left V 2 bases short and J 1 base short, with 15 bases between. This CDR3 is built from 17 residues. Germline V lookup: CDR1 KGHSH, CDR2 LQKENI. In DNA, the CDR3 is TGTGCCAGCTCACCATTACCTTCGGACAGAAGCAATCAGCCCCAGCATTTT. Its protein product is CASSPLPSDRSNQPQHF.

This clone was found once. The V and J genes are TRBV3-1 (or the pseudogene TRBV3-2) and TRBJ2-1, with 11 bases that match TRBD2. Germline values: CDR1 LGHDT, CDR2 YNNKEL (reference sequence). The CDR3 length is 17 residues. The J segment lost 5 bases and the V segment lost 4 bases, leaving 10 bases of the junction unmatched. The CDR3 loop reads CASSLRLAGKHHNEQFF. Here the CDR3 DNA reads TGTGCCAGCAGCCTAAGACTAGCGGGGAAGCACCACAATGAGCAGTTCTTC.

The chain combines TRBV19 with TRBJ1-2, with 7 bases lining up with TRBD1. The trim removed 6 bases at V and 5 bases at J, leaving 6 bases unmatched. In germline, CDR1 is LNHDA, CDR2 SQIVND (reference sequence). The CDR3 extends over 13 amino acids. The CDR3 sequence: CASRRQGQYGYTF. In DNA form, the CDR3 reads TGTGCCAGTAGGAGACAGGGTCAATATGGCTACACCTTC.

The genes are TRBV30 and TRBJ1-1, with D unclear. Trimming pared 8 bases from V and 0 bases from J, leaving 10 bases between. The CDR3 loop spans 12 amino acids. Germline V gene sequence: CDR1 GTSNPN, CDR2 SVGIG (reference sequence). Here the CDR3 DNA reads TGTGCCGAGACACTTCTGAACACTGAAGCTTTCTTT. Its translation is CAETLLNTEAFF.